This TCR beta chain was obtained from a study of Ad26.COV2.S vaccination and SARS-CoV-2 variants. The study, taken as a whole, reports: Spike-specific TCR breadth was greater in vaccine than placebo recipients. Estimates derived from TCR breadth and depth analyses may have underestimated total T cell responses.

Sequenced by immunoSEQ multiplex PCR; TCRdb stores in-frame clones only, minus some. The data show roughly 300,000 clones, with about 87% seen just once and 6.4% held by the top ten. Treatment specified: around 19 received Ad26.COV2.S at low or high dose, single or two shots; about 5 received placebo; per-sample allocation not given. The investigators took samples on day 63 after the first vaccine or placebo injection. With respect to this clone: Its antigen remains unknown.

V lost 6 bases, J lost 3 bases, and 2 bases lay in between. This CDR3 has 10 residues. Germline V gene sequence: CDR1 MNHEY, CDR2 SVGEGT. The TCR originated in a person aged 18-65 years who received the Ad26.COV2.S COVID-19 vaccine or a placebo. V gene TRBV6-2 or TRBV6-3 combines with J gene TRBJ1-1, with unresolved D. Source: peripheral blood, taken in a trial of Ad26.COV2.S vaccine versus placebo. The CDR3 bases are TGTGCCAGCAGCCACACTGAAGCTTTCTTT. Its protein is CASSHTEAFF.